This T cell receptor beta chain was captured in a study of tumor-infiltrating lymphocytes in localized non-small cell lung cancer. The V end lost 0 bases, the J end lost 5 bases, and 21 bases lay between the germline ends. Germline loops: CDR1 SGDLS, CDR2 YYNGEE. This CDR3 region has 18 residues. Assay used: immunoSEQ multiplex PCR; TCRdb lists only in-frame clones, some missing. The repertoire holds approximately 17,000 clones, with 55% to 80% as singletons. Sequencing was carried out using lung tumor tissue. The V and J genes are TRBV9 and TRBJ2-4; the D gene is possibly TRBD1 (6 bases). The TCR sequence derives from a human donor with non-small cell lung cancer. The CDR3 loop reads CASSVGQVLFSPENIQYF. The CDR3 DNA reads TGTGCCAGCAGCGTAGGACAGGTCCTTTTCTCCCCAGAAAACATTCAGTACTTC.